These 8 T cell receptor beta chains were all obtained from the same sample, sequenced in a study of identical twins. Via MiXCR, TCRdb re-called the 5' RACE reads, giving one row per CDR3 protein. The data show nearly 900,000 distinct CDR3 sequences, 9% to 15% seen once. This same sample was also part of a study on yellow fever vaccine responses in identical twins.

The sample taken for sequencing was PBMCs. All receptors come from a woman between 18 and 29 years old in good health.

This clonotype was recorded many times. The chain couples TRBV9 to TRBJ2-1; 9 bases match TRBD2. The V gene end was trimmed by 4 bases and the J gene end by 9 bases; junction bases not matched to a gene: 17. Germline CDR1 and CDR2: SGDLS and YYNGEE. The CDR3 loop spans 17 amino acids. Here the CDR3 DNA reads TGTGCCAGCAGCCCAAGCATCTCTAGCGGGGCCCAGGGTGAGCAGTTCTTC. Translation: CASSPSISSGAQGEQFF.

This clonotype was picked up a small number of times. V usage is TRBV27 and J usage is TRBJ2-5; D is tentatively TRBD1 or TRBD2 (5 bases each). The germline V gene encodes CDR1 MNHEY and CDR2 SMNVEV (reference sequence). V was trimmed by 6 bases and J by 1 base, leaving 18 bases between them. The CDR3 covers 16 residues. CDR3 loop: CASSPGDRLIQETQYF. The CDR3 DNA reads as TGTGCCAGCAGCCCCGGGGACCGGTTGATCCAAGAGACCCAGTACTTC.

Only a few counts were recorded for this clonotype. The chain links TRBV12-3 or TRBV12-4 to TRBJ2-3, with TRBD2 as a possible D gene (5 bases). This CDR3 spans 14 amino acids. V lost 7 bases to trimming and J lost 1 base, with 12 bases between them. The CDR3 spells CASTSPGGTDTQYF. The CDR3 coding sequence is TGTGCCAGCACTTCCCCCGGGGGCACAGATACGCAGTATTTT.

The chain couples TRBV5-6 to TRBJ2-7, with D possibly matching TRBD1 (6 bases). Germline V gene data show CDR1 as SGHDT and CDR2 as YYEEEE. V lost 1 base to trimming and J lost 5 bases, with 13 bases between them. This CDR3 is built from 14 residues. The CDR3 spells CASSLMSGDHEQYF. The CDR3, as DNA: TGTGCCAGCAGCTTGATGTCAGGGGACCACGAGCAGTACTTC.

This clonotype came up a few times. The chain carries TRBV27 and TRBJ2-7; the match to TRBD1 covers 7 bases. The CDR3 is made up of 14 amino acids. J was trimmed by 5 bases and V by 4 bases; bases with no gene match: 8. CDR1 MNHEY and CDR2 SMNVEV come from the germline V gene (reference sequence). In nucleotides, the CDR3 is TGTGCCAGCAGTTCGGACAGGCCTGCGCACGAGCAGTACTTC. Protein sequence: CASSSDRPAHEQYF.

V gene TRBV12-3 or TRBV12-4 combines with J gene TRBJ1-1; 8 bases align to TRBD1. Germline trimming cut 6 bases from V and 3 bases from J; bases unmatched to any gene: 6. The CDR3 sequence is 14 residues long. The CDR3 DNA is TGTGCCAGCAGATTCACAGGGGGGGACACTGAAGCTTTCTTT. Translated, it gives CASRFTGGDTEAFF.

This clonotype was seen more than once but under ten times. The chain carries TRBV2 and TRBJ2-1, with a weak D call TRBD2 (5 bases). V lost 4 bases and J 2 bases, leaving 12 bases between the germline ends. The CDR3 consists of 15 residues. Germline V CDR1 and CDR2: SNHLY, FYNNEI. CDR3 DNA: TGTGCCAGCAGTGCGGGTTCGGGAACCTACAATGAGCAGTTCTTC. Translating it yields CASSAGSGTYNEQFF.

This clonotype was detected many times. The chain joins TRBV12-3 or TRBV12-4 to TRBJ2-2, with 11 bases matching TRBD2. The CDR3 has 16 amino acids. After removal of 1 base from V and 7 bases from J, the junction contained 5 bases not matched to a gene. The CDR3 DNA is TGTGCCAGCAGTTTAGGGCTAGCGGGAGGCGTCGGGGAGCTGTTTTTT. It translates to CASSLGLAGGVGELFF.